This entry concerns a single TCR beta chain. What it recognizes is unknown. A single record per CDR3 protein comes from TCRdb applying MiXCR to the RT-PCR reads. The table shows 450,000 to 600,000 distinct CDR3 sequences, with about 17% occurring only once. Germline V lookup: CDR1 DFQATT, CDR2 SNEGSKA (reference sequence). Trimming removed 4 bases at V and 4 bases at J, with 8 bases between. The CDR3 covers 11 residues. The record originates from a study of response to subunit inactivated influenza vaccine. Study results and limitations: The authors suggested that every seasonal influenza vaccination recruits few new T cells.

The V and J genes are TRBV20-1 and TRBJ2-7; no reliable D call. Sequencing used CD4+ T cells sorted from PBMCs, obtained 23 months after vaccination. The sequence was obtained from a man aged 45 to 70 who received an inactivated influenza vaccine. The CDR3 nucleotides are TGCAGTGCTACCTCCCAGTACGAGCAGTACTTC. Protein sequence: CSATSQYEQYF.